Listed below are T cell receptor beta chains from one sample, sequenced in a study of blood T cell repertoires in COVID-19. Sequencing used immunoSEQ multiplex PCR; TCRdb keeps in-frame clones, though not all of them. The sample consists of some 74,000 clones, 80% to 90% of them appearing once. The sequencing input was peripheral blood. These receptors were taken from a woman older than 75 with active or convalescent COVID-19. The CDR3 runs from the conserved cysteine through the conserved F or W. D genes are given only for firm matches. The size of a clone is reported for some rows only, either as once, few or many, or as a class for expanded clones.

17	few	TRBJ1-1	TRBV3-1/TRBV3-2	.	CASSQPDRPPMNTEAFF	TGTGCCAGCAGCCAACCTGACAGGCCCCCTATGAACACTGAAGCTTTCTTT
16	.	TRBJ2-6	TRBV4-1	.	CASSQVTGGGANVLTF	TGCGCCAGCAGCCAAGTTACGGGCGGGGGGGCCAACGTCCTGACTTTC
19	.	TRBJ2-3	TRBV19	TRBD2	CATSFSGGPHYWDTDTQYF	TGTGCCACCAGCTTTAGCGGGGGGCCGCATTATTGGGACACAGATACGCAGTATTTT
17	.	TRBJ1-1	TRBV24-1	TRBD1	CATSDLGTGYPDTEAFF	TGTGCCACCAGTGATTTAGGGACAGGGTATCCGGACACTGAAGCTTTCTTT
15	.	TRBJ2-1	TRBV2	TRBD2	CASSGGSGRESEQFF	TGTGCCAGCAGTGGTGGTAGCGGGAGGGAGAGTGAGCAGTTCTTC
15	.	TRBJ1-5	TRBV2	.	CASSSPGGSNQPQHF	TGTGCCAGCAGTTCACCCGGAGGTAGCAATCAGCCCCAGCATTTT
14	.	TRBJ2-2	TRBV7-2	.	CASKVGPNTGELFF	TGTGCCAGCAAAGTGGGCCCTAACACCGGGGAGCTGTTTTTT
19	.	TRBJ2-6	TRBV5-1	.	CASSLSFGMESTGANVLTF	TGCGCCAGCAGCTTGTCGTTCGGTATGGAGAGTACTGGGGCCAACGTCCTGACTTTC
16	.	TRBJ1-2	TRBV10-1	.	CASSERQPRSNYGYTF	TGCGCCAGCAGTGAAAGACAGCCCCGCTCCAACTATGGCTACACCTTC
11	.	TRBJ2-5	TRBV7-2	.	CASSFLETQYF	TGTGCCAGCAGCTTTCTAGAGACCCAGTACTTC